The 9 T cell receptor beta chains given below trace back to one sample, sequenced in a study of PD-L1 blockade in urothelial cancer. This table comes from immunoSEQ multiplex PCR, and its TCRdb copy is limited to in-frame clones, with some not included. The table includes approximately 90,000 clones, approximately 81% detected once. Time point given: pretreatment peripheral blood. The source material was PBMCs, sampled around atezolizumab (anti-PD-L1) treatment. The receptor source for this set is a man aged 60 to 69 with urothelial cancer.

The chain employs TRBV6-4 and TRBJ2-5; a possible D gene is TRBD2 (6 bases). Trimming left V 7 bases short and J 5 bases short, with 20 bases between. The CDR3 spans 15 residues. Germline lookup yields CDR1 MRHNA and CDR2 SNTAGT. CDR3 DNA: TGTGCCAGCACAGGCCACTTCGACGCGGGGGAGACCCAGTACTTC. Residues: CASTGHFDAGETQYF.

CDR3 in amino acids: CAISESGLNSYEQYF. In DNA form, the CDR3 reads TGTGCCATCAGTGAGTCGGGACTGAACTCCTACGAGCAGTACTTC. This chain uses TRBV10-3 with TRBJ2-7; a possible D gene is TRBD2 (6 bases). Looked up from germline, CDR1 is ENHRY and CDR2 is SYGVKD. Trimming removed 0 bases from V and 0 bases from J, with 9 bases in between. This CDR3 contains 15 residues.

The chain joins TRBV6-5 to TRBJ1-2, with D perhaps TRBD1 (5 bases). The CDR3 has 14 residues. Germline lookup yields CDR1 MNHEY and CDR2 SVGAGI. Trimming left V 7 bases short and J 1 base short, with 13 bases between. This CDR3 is CASNPGGDNYGYTF. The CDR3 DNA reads TGTGCCAGCAACCCTGGGGGGGATAACTATGGCTACACCTTC.

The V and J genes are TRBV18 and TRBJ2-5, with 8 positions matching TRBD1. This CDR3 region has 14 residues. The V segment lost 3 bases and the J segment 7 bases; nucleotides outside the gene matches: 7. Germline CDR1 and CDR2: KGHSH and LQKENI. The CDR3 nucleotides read TGTGCCAGCTCACCCTCAGGACAGGGCGGGACCCAGTACTTC. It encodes CASSPSGQGGTQYF.

The CDR3 spells CAISDGQGLGETQYF. CDR3 in DNA: TGTGCCATCAGTGACGGCCAGGGTCTTGGGGAGACCCAGTACTTC. This chain uses TRBV10-3 with TRBJ2-5, with D perhaps TRBD1 (5 bases). Germline V CDR1 and CDR2: ENHRY, SYGVKD. Trimming left V 3 bases short and J 5 bases short, with 16 bases between. The CDR3 runs 15 residues.

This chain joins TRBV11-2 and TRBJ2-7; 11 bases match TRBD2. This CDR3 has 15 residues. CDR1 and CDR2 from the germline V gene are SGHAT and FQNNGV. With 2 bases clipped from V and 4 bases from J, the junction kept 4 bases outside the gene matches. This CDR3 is CASSLPGLAGYEQYF. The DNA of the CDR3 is TGTGCCAGCAGCTTACCCGGACTAGCGGGTTACGAGCAGTACTTC.

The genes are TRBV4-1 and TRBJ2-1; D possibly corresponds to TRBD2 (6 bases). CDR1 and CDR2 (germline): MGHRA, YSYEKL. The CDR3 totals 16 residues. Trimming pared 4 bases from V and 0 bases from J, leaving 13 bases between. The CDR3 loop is CASSPRGTYSYNEQFF. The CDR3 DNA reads TGCGCCAGCAGCCCACGCGGGACCTACTCCTACAATGAGCAGTTCTTC.

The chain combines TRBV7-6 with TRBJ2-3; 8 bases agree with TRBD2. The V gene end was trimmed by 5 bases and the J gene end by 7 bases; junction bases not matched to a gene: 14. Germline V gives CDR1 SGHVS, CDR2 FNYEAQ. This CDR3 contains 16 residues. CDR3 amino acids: CASSPIGTRGFHTQYF. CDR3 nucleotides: TGTGCCAGCAGCCCGATCGGGACTAGAGGTTTTCATACGCAGTATTTT.

Here the CDR3 reads CATSGQPNQPQHF. The CDR3 region has the DNA TGTGCCACCTCGGGACAGCCAAATCAGCCCCAGCATTTT. This rearrangement joins TRBV19 to TRBJ1-5, with 7 bases that match TRBD1. This CDR3 spans 13 amino acids. CDR1 LNHDA and CDR2 SQIVND come from the germline V gene (reference sequence). The V segment lost 10 bases and the J segment 4 bases; nucleotides outside the gene matches: 7.